The sequence of this T cell receptor beta chain was determined in a study of blood T cell repertoires in COVID-19. The trim removed 4 bases at V and 4 bases at J, leaving 3 bases unmatched. Germline V lookup: CDR1 SGHRS, CDR2 YFSETQ. This CDR3 has 13 residues. Authors' analysis steps: Estimated nucleated cell counts came from reference gene primer amplification. Sequencing was performed with immunoSEQ multiplex PCR; in TCRdb, only in-frame clones are kept and a portion is missing. The DNA gave D and trimming, while V, J and clone size come from that table. This sample yields around 260,000 clones, of which about four fifths are seen a single time; over 9% belongs to the top ten.

The chain joins TRBV5-1 to TRBJ2-7; 9 positions agree with TRBD1. The sequenced material came from peripheral blood. The receptor comes from a woman aged 45 to 65 who had recovered from COVID-19. The CDR3 DNA reads TGCGCCAGCAGCGGGGGACAGGGATACGAGCAGTACTTC. It codes for CASSGGQGYEQYF.